This T cell receptor (beta chain) originates from a study of T cell clones after liver transplantation. CDR1 SEHNR and CDR2 FQNEAQ come from the germline V gene (reference sequence). The CDR3 sequence is 17 residues long. Between the trimmed V and J ends, which lost 1 base and 3 bases, there was a span of 18 bases. A remark on this clone: Its matching antigen is unknown.

General study findings and limits: A larger donor-reactive than third-party decline suggested partial antigen-specific deletion.

Measured with immunoSEQ multiplex PCR; TCRdb has only the in-frame clones, and not every one. The table shows 85,000 to 130,000 clones, with around four fifths occurring only once. J is TRBJ1-1 and V is TRBV7-9; possible D gene TRBD1, 5 bases. This sequence originates from a human donor who received a liver transplant. The material was CD4+ T cells from blood, obtained before liver transplant. CDR3 DNA: TGTGCCAGCAGCTTAGGGGGCGGCATCGCGAGGGACACTGAAGCTTTCTTT. Encoded protein: CASSLGGGIARDTEAFF.